This is a list of T cell receptor beta chains from one sample in a study of shared clonotypes between healthy human individuals. Sequencing was performed with immunoSEQ multiplex PCR; in TCRdb, only in-frame clones are kept and a portion is missing. The repertoire includes a few million clones, about 92% of them detected once, and approximately 0.4% sits in the top ten. The sequenced sample was naive CD4+ T cells from PBMCs. The receptors stem from a man between 18 and 29 years old in good health. Some clones in this sample may be carry-over from other donors' samples. Each CDR3 is given with its conserved first and last residue. D genes are given only for firm matches. The size entry is marked missing in some rows and otherwise reads once, few, many or a size class.

TRBJ2-5 - TRBV5-1 - CASSLVGQYPQETQYF TGCGCCAGCAGCTTGGTCGGGCAATACCCTCAAGAGACCCAGTACTTC
TRBJ1-1 - TRBV19 - CASSMSRNTEAFF TGTGCCAGTAGTATGTCCAGGAACACTGAAGCTTTCTTT
TRBJ1-4 - TRBV28 - CASSLGQEREKLFF TGTGCCAGCAGTTTAGGGCAGGAACGTGAAAAACTGTTTTTT
TRBJ1-1 once TRBV9 TRBD1 CASSVQGDWNTEAFF TGTGCCAGCAGCGTACAGGGGGATTGGAACACTGAAGCTTTCTTT
TRBJ2-3 - TRBV19 TRBD2 CASSIGLAGTDTQYF TGTGCCAGTAGTATAGGACTAGCGGGCACAGATACGCAGTATTTT
TRBJ1-2 - TRBV7-9 - CASSLLGQRVFNGYTF TGTGCCAGCAGCTTACTCGGGCAGCGGGTTTTTAATGGCTACACCTTC
TRBJ2-7 - TRBV7-2 TRBD2 CASSSKSGTRSYEQYF TGTGCCAGCAGCTCTAAATCCGGGACTAGGTCATACGAGCAGTACTTC
TRBJ2-3 once TRBV11-2 TRBD1 CASSSPRGRGDTQYF TGTGCCAGCAGCTCCCCCAGGGGGCGAGGAGATACGCAGTATTTT
TRBJ2-7 once TRBV28 - CASTSSGFYEQYF TGTGCCAGCACCTCCTCAGGGTTCTACGAGCAGTACTTC
TRBJ2-7 - TRBV12-5 - CASGSGEKQYF TGTGCTAGTGGTTCGGGGGAGAAGCAGTACTTC
TRBJ1-1 - TRBV12-5 TRBD1 CASGFIGRGPNTEAFF TGTGCTAGTGGTTTTATAGGCAGGGGGCCGAACACTGAAGCTTTCTTT
TRBJ2-3 - TRBV7-3 - CASSLIGTDTQYF TGTGCCAGCAGCTTAATCGGTACAGATACGCAGTATTTT
TRBJ2-2 - TRBV29-1 TRBD1 CSVDPGGNTGELFF TGCAGCGTCGATCCAGGGGGCAACACCGGGGAGCTGTTTTTT
TRBJ2-7 - TRBV7-3 - CASSLGTGTTYEQYF TGTGCCAGCAGCTTAGGGACGGGAACAACCTACGAGCAGTACTTC
TRBJ2-2 - TRBV4-2 TRBD2 CASSPRLAFITGELFF TGTGCCAGCAGCCCCAGACTAGCCTTTATCACCGGGGAGCTGTTTTTT
TRBJ1-5 - TRBV5-1 - CASSLLPQGTSNQPQHF TGCGCCAGCAGCTTGCTCCCACAGGGAACTAGCAATCAGCCCCAGCATTTT
TRBJ2-7 - TRBV14 TRBD2 CASSPGGLAGVEQYF TGTGCCAGCAGCCCTGGTGGTCTAGCGGGAGTTGAGCAGTACTTC
TRBJ2-1 - TRBV4-1 TRBD2 CASSQEAGGGSMYNEQFF TGCGCCAGCAGCCAAGAAGCGGGCGGCGGGAGCATGTACAATGAGCAGTTCTTC
TRBJ1-5 - TRBV2 TRBD1 CASSELTGDQPQHF TGTGCCAGCAGTGAATTAACAGGGGATCAGCCCCAGCATTTT
TRBJ2-7 - TRBV7-9 TRBD1 CASSLADRGRSEQYF TGTGCCAGCAGCTTAGCGGACAGGGGGCGTAGCGAGCAGTACTTC
TRBJ1-2 - TRBV6-1 - CASTGPDRRAGGYTF TGTGCCAGCACCGGACCCGACAGGCGGGCGGGGGGCTACACCTTC
TRBJ1-2 - TRBV5-1 TRBD1 CASSSQGEYGYTF TGCGCCAGCAGCTCCCAGGGGGAGTATGGCTACACCTTC
TRBJ2-7 - TRBV2 - CASVRGAYEQYF TGTGCCAGCGTGAGGGGAGCTTACGAGCAGTACTTC
TRBJ1-5 - TRBV2 TRBD1 CASSEVMGRGQDQPQHF TGTGCCAGCAGTGAAGTTATGGGGAGGGGGCAGGATCAGCCCCAGCATTTT
TRBJ2-1 - TRBV27 TRBD2 CASSPISGRQYNEQFF TGTGCCAGCAGTCCAATCAGCGGGAGGCAGTACAATGAGCAGTTCTTC
TRBJ2-7 - TRBV10-3 TRBD1 CAISERPGGSYEQYF TGTGCCATCAGTGAGCGCCCAGGGGGAAGCTACGAGCAGTACTTC
TRBJ1-1 - TRBV10-1 TRBD1 CASSRDRVRAFF TGCGCCAGCAGTCGGGACAGGGTTCGAGCTTTCTTT
TRBJ1-2 - TRBV28 - CASSLGTDHGYTF TGTGCCAGCAGCCTAGGGACGGACCATGGCTACACCTTC
TRBJ2-7 - TRBV5-1 - CASSLPGAPYEQYF TGTGCCAGCAGCTTGCCCGGGGCCCCCTACGAGCAGTACTTC
TRBJ1-3 - TRBV18 - CASSPSGTEGNTIYF TGTGCCAGCTCACCATCGGGGACGGAGGGAAACACCATATATTTT
TRBJ2-5 - TRBV7-3 TRBD2 CASSTGTSGMQETQYF TGTGCCAGCAGCACCGGGACTAGCGGGATGCAAGAGACCCAGTACTTC
TRBJ2-2 - TRBV15 - CATSKGGDSGNTGELFF TGTGCCACCAGCAAGGGTGGAGATAGCGGTAACACCGGGGAGCTGTTTTTT
TRBJ2-1 - TRBV6-5 - CASSYSQGYNEQFF TGTGCCAGCAGTTACTCACAAGGATACAATGAGCAGTTCTTC
TRBJ2-1 once TRBV30 TRBD2 CAWIRLAGAVGEQFF TGTGCCTGGATCCGACTAGCGGGAGCGGTTGGTGAGCAGTTCTTC
TRBJ2-2 - TRBV28 - CASSKTNGELFF TGTGCCAGCAGCAAGACTAACGGGGAGCTGTTTTTT
TRBJ2-1 - TRBV29-1 - CSVEGQNNEQFF TGCAGCGTTGAAGGACAGAACAATGAGCAGTTCTTC